A single sample gave rise to the 6 T cell receptor beta chains below, sequenced in a study of tissue T cells after allogeneic stem cell transplantation. Measured with immunoSEQ multiplex PCR; TCRdb has only the in-frame clones, and not every one. The repertoire holds 5,500 to 7,500 clones, with over 40% as singletons. Stated time point: mouse harvest day 7 after allogeneic transplant. Mouse grafts combined 10^7 T-cell-depleted bone marrow cells with 10^6 splenic CD5+ T cells. Sequencing was performed on lymph node tissue. Receptors originate from a female BALB/c mouse given C57BL/6 T cells with graft-versus-host disease after an allogeneic hematopoietic cell transplant.

Turning to this clone: Gene names and germline match the mouse. The CDR3 is cut off 1 residue early in the read; its end comes from the germline J gene. The rearrangement uses TRBV26 and TRBJ1-2, with D possibly TRBD1 on 6 matching bases. The length of the CDR3 is 14 residues. V was shortened by 4 bases and J by 0 bases, with 9 bases between the two germline ends. Looked up from germline, CDR1 is KGHPV and CDR2 is FQNQEV (reference sequence). The CDR3 protein is CASSPGQTNSDYTF. CDR3 DNA (partial): TGTGCCAGCAGTCCCGGACAGACAAACTCCGACTACACC. The full variable domain, its missing parts supplied by reference TRBV26 and TRBJ1-2, is NSKVIQTPRYLVKGQGQKAKMRCIPEKGHPVVFWYQQNKNNEFKFLINFQNQEVLQQIDMTEKRFSAECPSNSPCSLEIQSSEAGDSALYLCASSPGQTNSDYTFGSGTRLLVI.

This clone was seen a handful of times. The listed genes are named as in mouse. The sequence runs out 1 residue before the end of the CDR3; the remainder is reconstructed from the germline J gene. This rearrangement joins TRBV3 to TRBJ2-1; 9 positions match TRBD1. V shed 4 bases, J shed 0 bases, and the junction held 1 base outside the gene matches. This CDR3 has 15 amino acids. The germline V gene encodes CDR1 SNHLY and CDR2 FYNGKV (reference sequence). The CDR3 DNA, read in part, is TGTGCCAGCAGCTCGGGACAGGGTAACTATGCTGAGCAGTTC. Translated, it gives CASSSGQGNYAEQF. The CDR3, in full, reads CASSSGQGNYAEQFF.

This clone is labeled as medium-sized. The genes and germline here are from mouse. The read falls 1 residue short of the CDR3 end, and the missing part is taken from the germline J gene. The chain joins TRBV4 to TRBJ2-5; D could derive from TRBD1 or TRBD2 (6 bases each). Between the trimmed V and J ends, which lost 8 bases and 0 bases, there was a span of 9 bases. The CDR3 loop spans 13 amino acids. Per germline, CDR1 LGHDT and CDR2 YNNKQL (reference sequence). CDR3 bases read: TGTGCCAGCGGGGGCCTTAACCAAGACACCCAGTAC. It specifies CASGGLNQDTQY. From start to end, the CDR3 is CASGGLNQDTQYF.

Comments on this clone: The gene names given are mouse names. Coverage ceases 1 residue before the CDR3 finishes, and the germline J gene fills in the end. This sequence joins TRBV29 and TRBJ2-3, with unresolved D. V was pared by 3 bases and J by 5 bases, with 3 bases between. The germline V gene encodes CDR1 MSHET and CDR2 SYDVDS. The CDR3 length is 11 residues. The CDR3 DNA, read in part, is TGTGCTAGCAGTTTTGGAGAAACGCTGTAT. Translated: CASSFGETLY. In full, the CDR3 reads CASSFGETLYF.

This clone was counted a few times. Mouse names are used for the genes. The CDR3 DNA, read in part, is TGTGCCAGCAGTCCCCGGGACTGGGGCTTCTATGAACAGTAC. Its translation is CASSPRDWGFYEQY. The full-length CDR3 reads as CASSPRDWGFYEQYF. The chain employs TRBV24 and TRBJ2-7; TRBD2 matches 10 bases. The missing CDR3 end, 1 residue past where the read stops, is filled in from the germline J gene. CDR1 and CDR2 from the germline V gene are KGHTA and FRNEEI. The V gene end was trimmed by 4 bases and the J gene end by 3 bases; junction bases not matched to a gene: 6. This CDR3 has 15 residues.

This clone was seen once. Gene names are mouse gene names. The read finishes 1 residue shy of the CDR3 end, and the germline J gene is used to complete it. The V call is TRBV16, the J call TRBJ1-1; a weak D match, TRBD1 (6 bases). CDR1 and CDR2 (germline): SGHSA, FRNQAP. The CDR3 length is 14 residues. Trimming took off 3 bases at V and 1 base at J, with 9 bases between the two ends. The sequenced CDR3 bases are TGTGCAAGCAGCTTGGCGGGGGCGAACACAGAAGTCTTC. Translation: CASSLAGANTEVF. The CDR3 as a whole reads CASSLAGANTEVFF.